The T cell receptor (beta chain) described here comes from a study of blood T cells in healthy people across ages. Alongside a J-beta primer mix, a sample-barcoded 5' primer served in a second PCR lasting roughly 6 to 11 cycles. TCRdb re-derived calls from the 5' RACE reads in MiXCR, one entry per CDR3 protein. This sample has under 850,000 distinct CDR3 sequences, with around 36% found just once. Germline V gene data show CDR1 as SGHRS and CDR2 as YFSETQ. The CDR3 loop spans 16 amino acids. The V gene end was trimmed by 4 bases and the J gene end by 0 bases; junction bases not matched to a gene: 6. The sequenced sample consisted of blood. This clonotype was obtained from a man aged 18 to 29 in good health. This sequence joins TRBV5-1 and TRBJ2-4, with TRBD2 identical over 8 bases. CDR3 sequence (DNA): TGCGCCAGCAGCCCCGGACTAGCCCTAGCCAAAAACATTCAGTACTTC. Translation gives CASSPGLALAKNIQYF.